The sequence of this T cell receptor beta chain was determined in a study of molecular identifiers for immune sequencing clone quantification. Concerning this clonotype: The antigen is unknown. A single base separates this from a much larger clone, so it may be a read error.

There are 15 residues in the CDR3. Germline CDR1 is MDHEN and CDR2 is SYDVKM. Study results and caveats: Even with 1 million or so naive cells present, spiked Jurkat TCR RNA from one cell was reportedly detectable. Clones above 20 RNA copies held over 97% of effector molecules, under 1% in naive cells.

TCRdb recomputed calls from the PCR reads with MiXCR, one row per CDR3 protein. The sample contains approximately 680,000 distinct CDR3 sequences, 25% of which appear only once. This chain joins TRBV28 and TRBJ1-6; D is uncertain. Sequences were obtained from naive CD8+ T cells from blood, with Jurkat cell RNA spiked in. As for subset: FACS-sorted CD8+CD4-CCR7+CD45RA+ naive T cells. The TCR originated in a human donor in good health. Some libraries in this study had Jurkat cell RNA spiked in. The CDR3 DNA reads as TGTGTCAGCAGTTCCACTAGAGGGCCGAATTCACCCCTCCACTTT. This gives the protein CVSSSTRGPNSPLHF.